The 16 T cell receptor beta chains given below trace back to one sample, sequenced in a study of shared clonotypes between healthy human individuals. Assay used: immunoSEQ multiplex PCR; TCRdb lists only in-frame clones, some missing. The sample yields around 1.5 million clones, 98% seen once. The sequenced sample consisted of naive CD4+ T cells sorted from blood. Documented subset: CD45RA+ positively selected. These receptors came from a man aged 30 to 45 in good health.

This rearrangement joins TRBV10-2 to TRBJ2-3, with D tentatively TRBD1 (5 bases). The V gene lost 6 bases and the J gene lost 2 bases, with 15 bases spanning the gap. The CDR3 extends over 15 amino acids. The V gene's germline CDR1 is WSHSY and CDR2 SAAADI. CDR3 bases: TGCGCCAGCAGAGAAGGACACAGAAACACAGATACGCAGTATTTT. Encoded protein: CASREGHRNTDTQYF.

The chain couples TRBV28 to TRBJ2-7; 7 bases are a match to TRBD1. V dropped 2 bases and J dropped 4; count of bases not matched to a gene: 17. CDR1 is MDHEN and CDR2 is SYDVKM in the germline V gene. CDR3 length: 18 residues. The CDR3 DNA reads as TGTGCCAGCAGTTTAGGTAGGACAGGCCCCCTTCTATTTTACGAGCAGTACTTC. This translates into CASSLGRTGPLLFYEQYF.

Only one count was recorded for this clone. The chain has TRBV21-1 and TRBJ1-3. TRBV21-1 corresponds to a pseudogene. The CDR3 is 16 amino acids. The CDR3 spells CASSKQKGLSGNTIYF. The CDR3 region has the DNA TGTGCCAGCAGCAAACAAAAGGGCCTCTCTGGAAACACCATATATTTT.

As concerns this clone: Other DNA sequences within the sample encode an identical CDR3. This chain connects TRBV10-3 to TRBJ1-5, with D perhaps TRBD1 (5 bases). The CDR3 runs 13 residues. Germline V gene sequence: CDR1 ENHRY, CDR2 SYGVKD. Trimming left V 6 bases short and J 0 bases short, with 6 bases between. In DNA, the CDR3 is TGTGCCATCAGCGACAGTAGCAATCAGCCCCAGCATTTT. Protein sequence: CAISDSSNQPQHF.

The chain links TRBV29-1 to TRBJ2-1, with 9 bases matching TRBD1. The CDR3 contains 13 residues. CDR1 SQVTM and CDR2 ANQGSEA come from the germline V gene. V gave up 7 bases and J gave up 9 bases; unmatched junction bases: 10. The CDR3 DNA reads TGCAGCGGTGGACAGGGGACTTTAGGTGAGCAGTTCTTC. Encoded protein: CSGGQGTLGEQFF.

This clone was detected a few times. The chain combines TRBV5-1 with TRBJ2-6; D ambiguous. Trimming removed 2 bases at V and 0 bases at J, with 15 bases between. CDR3 length: 18 amino acids. Germline CDR1 and CDR2: SGHRS and YFSETQ. In DNA, the CDR3 is TGCGCCAGCAGCTTTATGGTCCATCCCTCCTCTGGGGCCAACGTCCTGACTTTC. Its translation: CASSFMVHPSSGANVLTF.

The chain uses TRBV11-2 and TRBJ2-7; D is unresolved. In germline, CDR1 is SGHAT, CDR2 FQNNGV. The CDR3 has 13 residues. With 1 base removed from V and 2 bases from J, the gap between germline ends came to 6 bases. Here the CDR3 DNA reads TGTGCCAGCAGCTTAGCGCCTACCTACGAGCAGTACTTC. Protein: CASSLAPTYEQYF. Combining the CDR3 with reference TRBV11-2 and TRBJ2-7 gives the whole variable domain EAGVAQSPRYKIIEKRQSVAFWCNPISGHATLYWYQQILGQGPKLLIQFQNNGVVDDSQLPKDRFSAERLKGVDSTLKIQPAKLEDSAVYLCASSLAPTYEQYFGPGTRLTVT.

The chain uses TRBV5-1 and TRBJ2-1, with D possibly TRBD2 on 6 matching bases. The germline V and J ends were trimmed by 2 bases and 7 bases, with 16 bases remaining between them. In germline, CDR1 is SGHRS, CDR2 YFSETQ. This CDR3 is 15 amino acids long. CDR3 region: CASSLVPGAGNEQFF. As DNA, the CDR3 is TGCGCCAGCAGCTTAGTACCGGGAGCAGGTAATGAGCAGTTCTTC.

The chain has TRBV18 and TRBJ2-3, with D maybe TRBD1 (5 bases). CDR3 length: 16 amino acids. Germline CDR1 is KGHSH and CDR2 is LQKENI. Trimming took 1 base from V and 5 from J, leaving 16 bases between them. CDR3 DNA: TGTGCCAGCTCACCACTGATAGGGGCCCAGGGAGATACGCAGTATTTT. Encoded protein: CASSPLIGAQGDTQYF. The variable domain in full, with the rest retrieved from reference TRBV18 and TRBJ2-3, is NAGVMQNPRHLVRRRGQEARLRCSPMKGHSHVYWYRQLPEEGLKFMVYLQKENIIDESGMPKERFSAEFPKEGPSILRIQQVVRGDSAAYFCASSPLIGAQGDTQYFGPGTRLTVL.

This clone is a singleton in its sample. This chain joins TRBV19 and TRBJ2-7, with D possibly matching TRBD2 (6 bases). From germline, CDR1 is LNHDA and CDR2 SQIVND (reference sequence). This CDR3 has 14 amino acids. V was cut by 5 bases and J by 1 base, with 12 bases left in between. In DNA form, the CDR3 reads TGTGCCAGTAGTGTAGCGGTCCTTTCCTACGAGCAGTACTTC. Amino acid sequence: CASSVAVLSYEQYF.

This chain connects TRBV6-4 to TRBJ2-1; D call uncertain. Trimming stripped 2 bases from V and 5 bases from J, with 10 bases between. Germline-derived CDR1 and CDR2 are MRHNA and SNTAGT. The CDR3 contains 14 residues. The chain's CDR3 is CASSDMGTHNEQFF. The CDR3 coding sequence is TGTGCCAGCAGTGACATGGGCACGCACAATGAGCAGTTCTTC.

The chain carries TRBV20-1 and TRBJ2-1, with D maybe TRBD1 (6 bases). The CDR3 extends over 11 amino acids. The germline V gene encodes CDR1 DFQATT and CDR2 SNEGSKA (reference sequence). The V end was cut by 6 bases, the J end by 6 bases, with 9 bases between. The DNA of the CDR3 is TGCAGTGCCCAGGGGTCCAATGAGCAGTTCTTC. Amino acid sequence: CSAQGSNEQFF.

The rearrangement joins TRBV18 to TRBJ2-7, with 11 bases fitting TRBD2. Trimming took 5 bases from V and 4 from J; bases not matched to a gene: 7. Germline V gene lookup returns CDR1 KGHSH and CDR2 LQKENI. This CDR3 region has 15 residues. As DNA, the CDR3 is TGTGCCAGCTCAAACCTAGCGGGAGGTTCGTACGAGCAGTACTTC. This sequence encodes CASSNLAGGSYEQYF.

The chain couples TRBV4-1 to TRBJ1-4; 9 bases fit TRBD1. With V trimmed by 3 bases and J by 7 bases, 6 bases remained unmatched. This CDR3 contains 15 residues. Germline assignment: CDR1 MGHRA and CDR2 YSYEKL. The CDR3 sequence: CASSHRTGASEKLFF. The CDR3 nucleotides are TGCGCCAGCAGCCATAGGACAGGGGCTAGTGAAAAACTGTTTTTT.

The genes are TRBV18 and TRBJ2-4; D possibly corresponds to TRBD2 (6 bases). V was shortened by 0 bases and J by 8 bases, with 8 bases between the two germline ends. In germline, CDR1 is KGHSH, CDR2 LQKENI. The CDR3 is 13 amino acids. Here the CDR3 DNA reads TGTGCCAGCTCACCACCAGGGGAGGACATTCAGTACTTC. It is translated as CASSPPGEDIQYF.

The chain couples TRBV6-6 to TRBJ2-7; TRBD2 is a possible D gene (5 bases). The length of the CDR3 is 13 residues. Trimming stripped 2 bases from V and 6 bases from J, with 11 bases between. Germline V gene sequence: CDR1 MNHNY, CDR2 SVGAGI (reference sequence). CDR3 sequence (DNA): TGTGCCAGCAGTTACGGATTAGAGGGCGAGCAGTACTTC. It specifies CASSYGLEGEQYF.